These 11 T cell receptor beta chains share one sample of origin, sequenced in a study of T-cell reconstitution after alpha-beta-depleted transplantation in children. Unique molecular identifiers were incorporated when the TCRbeta library was constructed. TCRdb recomputed calls from the PCR reads with MiXCR, one row per CDR3 protein. The sample includes more than 200,000 distinct CDR3 sequences, over 20% of them seen just once. The source material was PBMCs, sampled before TCRalphabeta/CD19-depleted stem cell transplant. These receptors were obtained from a girl aged 2-10 years with Fanconi anemia, due to receive a stem cell transplant.

The J gene is TRBJ2-6, the V gene TRBV20-1, with a tentative D call TRBD2 (6 bases). Germline values: CDR1 DFQATT, CDR2 SNEGSKA (reference sequence). Deletions cut 1 base from V and 4 bases from J, with 14 bases between. The CDR3 contains 16 residues. DNA for the CDR3: TGCAGTGCTAGAGGCACGTGGGGGGTAGGGGCCAACGTCCTGACTTTC. Amino acids: CSARGTWGVGANVLTF.

This clonotype has at least ten counts. This chain joins TRBV10-3 and TRBJ2-1; TRBD1 is a possible D gene (6 bases). The CDR3 has 13 residues. The V end was cut by 9 bases, the J end by 4 bases, with 13 bases between. Germline CDR1 reads ENHRY; CDR2 reads SYGVKD. DNA for the CDR3: TGTGCCATTTCGGACAGACCTTACAATGAGCAGTTCTTC. Encoded protein: CAISDRPYNEQFF.

The V gene is TRBV9, the J gene TRBJ2-7; 11 positions match TRBD1. The trim removed 4 bases at V and 2 bases at J, leaving 8 bases unmatched. Germline V CDR1 and CDR2: SGDLS, YYNGEE. The CDR3 runs 16 residues. Here the CDR3 reads CASSLRTGGNPYEQYF. In nucleotides, the CDR3 is TGTGCCAGCAGCCTTCGGACAGGGGGCAATCCCTACGAGCAGTACTTC.

This sequence joins TRBV7-6 and TRBJ2-2, with D perhaps matching TRBD2 (5 bases). Looked up from germline, CDR1 is SGHVS and CDR2 is FNYEAQ. The germline V and J ends were trimmed by 5 bases and 4 bases, with 14 bases remaining between them. The CDR3 spans 15 residues. The CDR3, as DNA: TGTGCCAGCAGCCCCCTAGAGCGGCTCACCGGGGAGCTGTTTTTT. Protein sequence: CASSPLERLTGELFF.

This clonotype came up many times. The gene calls are TRBV10-3 and TRBJ2-5; D might be TRBD1 or TRBD2, each matching 6 bases. Germline assignment: CDR1 ENHRY and CDR2 SYGVKD. With 3 bases removed from V and 2 bases from J, the gap between germline ends came to 19 bases. This CDR3 spans 17 amino acids. CDR3 amino acids: CAISESPRGRKQETQYF. In nucleotides, the CDR3 is TGTGCCATCAGTGAATCCCCTAGGGGGAGGAAACAAGAGACCCAGTACTTC.

This clonotype was counted between two and nine times. The chain recombines TRBV20-1 with TRBJ2-1; 16 bases are shared with TRBD2. The CDR3 consists of 17 residues. Trimming removed 3 bases from V and 7 bases from J; junction bases left unmatched: 9. From germline, CDR1 is DFQATT and CDR2 SNEGSKA (reference sequence). This CDR3 is CSARSGTSGGAWNEQFF. The CDR3 DNA reads TGCAGTGCTAGGTCCGGGACTAGCGGGGGGGCATGGAATGAGCAGTTCTTC.

This clonotype has at least ten counts. The V gene is TRBV20-1, the J gene TRBJ2-1; D unresolved. V gave up 0 bases and J gave up 12 bases, with 9 bases separating them. The germline V gene encodes CDR1 DFQATT and CDR2 SNEGSKA (reference sequence). The CDR3 is 11 residues long. The CDR3 spells CSARDRSRQFF. CDR3 DNA: TGCAGTGCTAGAGATCGTAGTCGGCAGTTCTTC.

In this sample, this clonotype turned up many times. The J gene is TRBJ1-5, the V gene TRBV20-1; D is undetermined. Trimming removed 0 bases at V and 4 bases at J, with 10 bases between. Germline-derived CDR1 and CDR2 are DFQATT and SNEGSKA (reference sequence). The CDR3 is made up of 14 amino acids. The CDR3 nucleotides are TGCAGTGCTAGAGATAGGACTTGGAATCAGCCCCAGCATTTT. Translation: CSARDRTWNQPQHF.

This chain connects TRBV20-1 to TRBJ2-1; 7 bases align to TRBD2. From germline, CDR1 is DFQATT and CDR2 SNEGSKA (reference sequence). CDR3 length: 18 amino acids. V gave up 6 bases and J gave up 0 bases; unmatched junction bases: 17. The CDR3 region has the DNA TGCAGTGCCCCCTCTCCGGGGGGTCGTAGTGACTCCTACAATGAGCAGTTCTTC. Its translation: CSAPSPGGRSDSYNEQFF.

This clonotype appeared a few times. The rearrangement links TRBV7-9 to TRBJ2-1; 10 positions match TRBD1. Germline trimming cut 7 bases from V and 4 bases from J; bases unmatched to any gene: 4. The CDR3 is 14 amino acids. Germline V CDR1 and CDR2: SEHNR, FQNEAQ (reference sequence). The CDR3: CASNPGQGYNEQFF. In DNA, the CDR3 is TGTGCCAGCAATCCGGGACAGGGGTACAATGAGCAGTTCTTC.

The J gene is TRBJ2-3, the V gene TRBV28, with D possibly being TRBD2 (5 bases). The CDR3 runs 14 residues. The V gene's germline CDR1 is MDHEN and CDR2 SYDVKM. Deletions cut 6 bases from V and 0 bases from J, with 10 bases between. The CDR3: CASRRAVSTDTQYF. In DNA form, the CDR3 reads TGTGCCAGCAGGCGAGCGGTTAGCACAGATACGCAGTATTTT. The full variable domain, its missing parts supplied by reference TRBV28 and TRBJ2-3, is DVKVTQSSRYLVKRTGEKVFLECVQDMDHENMFWYRQDPGLGLRLIYFSYDVKMKEKGDIPEGYSVSREKKERFSLILESASTNQTSMYLCASRRAVSTDTQYFGPGTRLTVL.